This TCR beta chain was identified during a study of regulatory T cells in long-lasting Graves disease. This clonotype was seen only a few times. The antigen remains unidentified. Broader study findings: Favored usage of TRBV28, TRBJ1-2 and TRBJ2-5 was recorded in persistent disease. The study found persistent patients shared more public clonotypes (approximately 2,700) than new patients (over 900).

Time point: newly diagnosed GD, antithyroid drugs for less than 3 months. PBMCs provided the RNA from which the TCR library was made. Construction of TCR beta libraries relied on iRepertoire HTBI primers and on Arm-PCR targeting CDR3 regions. TCRdb fed the multiplex PCR reads into MiXCR, producing one record per CDR3 protein. Of 580,000 or so distinct CDR3 sequences detected, more than 15% appear once; the ten largest clones hold more than 10%. This CDR3 is built from 15 residues. In germline, CDR1 is SEHNR, CDR2 FQNEAQ (reference sequence). This sample was shared with a second study, whose subject was T cells in Graves' hyperthyroidism and ophthalmopathy. From that paper: The HTBI primer set drove a first-round RT-PCR of the TCR CDR3. For ophthalmopathy, model prediction preceded onset by a median roughly 6.5 months.

Sequencing was performed on peripheral blood mononuclear cells (PBMCs), taken at new diagnosis, from a patient treated with antithyroid drugs. The V and J genes are TRBV7-9 and TRBJ2-1, with 11 bases matching TRBD2. The J call may be incorrect, as the DNA end agrees better with TRBJ2-7. The clonotype originates from a man aged 18-30 years with Graves disease. The CDR3 region has the DNA TGTGCCAGCAGCAACACTAGCGGGAGATCCTACGAGCAGTACTTC. It encodes CASSNTSGRSYEQYF.